This TCR beta chain was sequenced in a study of T-cell reconstitution after alpha-beta-depleted transplantation in children. General study findings and limits: Fresh T-cell production supplied most of the T-cell counts and diversity seen one year after transplant. About two months after transplant, alpha-beta T cells reportedly came from several hundred expanded graft clones. The study traced high day-60 TCRbeta diversity in some patients to surviving recipient T cells and thymic progenitors.

A remark on this clonotype: Its antigen remains unknown.

Preparation of the TCRbeta library involved a method that used unique molecular identifiers. TCRdb reanalysed the PCR reads using MiXCR and keeps one entry per CDR3 protein. In the table there are 530,000 or so distinct CDR3 sequences, approximately 30% of which are singletons. V shed 5 bases, J shed 3 bases, and the junction held 10 bases outside the gene matches. CDR1 is SGHVS and CDR2 is FQNEAQ in the germline V gene. The CDR3 is 17 amino acids. The sample in question was PBMCs, obtained before TCRalphabeta/CD19-depleted stem cell transplant. This sequence originates from a boy less than two years old with Wiskott-Aldrich syndrome, due to receive a stem cell transplant. This sequence joins TRBV7-8 and TRBJ2-3, with 11 bases fitting TRBD2. This CDR3 is CASSGRTSGFGTDTQYF. DNA of the CDR3: TGTGCCAGCAGCGGAAGGACTAGCGGGTTCGGGACAGATACGCAGTATTTT. Together with reference TRBV7-8 and TRBJ2-3, the CDR3 gives the full variable domain: GAGVSQSPRYKVAKRGQDVALRCDPISGHVSLFWYQQALGQGPEFLTYFQNEAQLDKSGLPSDRFFAERPEGSVSTLKIQRTQQEDSAVYLCASSGRTSGFGTDTQYFGPGTRLTVL.